The 29 T cell receptor beta chains in this list originate from one sample, sequenced in a study of post-analysis software for immune sequencing data. The antigens for these receptors are not known. Libraries were made from TCR beta cDNA, and they carried unique molecular identifiers. TCRdb ran MiXCR on the PCR reads and lists one entry per CDR3 protein. The table shows about 770,000 distinct CDR3 sequences, with 46% occurring only once. Study-wide results and caveats: About five TRBV segments, including TRBV5-6, TRBV5-1 and TRBV20-1, were more frequent in patients than controls.

The sample taken for sequencing was blood. These receptors were collected from a girl aged 5 to 17 with multiple sclerosis.

A few counts support this clonotype. V is TRBV12-3 or TRBV12-4 and J is TRBJ1-6; 8 bases are shared with TRBD1. Trimming removed 6 bases from V and 9 bases from J; junction bases left unmatched: 7. The CDR3 spans 14 residues. CDR3 DNA: TGTGCCAGCAGCGGTGACAGGGGTGGTTCACCCCTCCACTTT. It translates to CASSGDRGGSPLHF.

The chain recombines TRBV25-1 with TRBJ1-2; D possibly corresponds to TRBD1 (5 bases). The CDR3 has 15 amino acids. Germline CDR1 and CDR2: MGHDK and SYGVNS. Trimming shortened V by 3 bases and J by 7 bases, and 18 bases separated the two germline ends. The CDR3 DNA reads TGTGCCAGCAGTGAGGCGGGGGGGACCGAACTTGGCTACACCTTC. Protein: CASSEAGGTELGYTF.

The chain links TRBV6-5 to TRBJ2-7; D assignment may be TRBD1 or TRBD2 (5 bases each). Looked up from germline, CDR1 is MNHEY and CDR2 is SVGAGI. Trimming took off 2 bases at V and 6 bases at J, with 14 bases between the two ends. The CDR3 spans 14 residues. CDR3 DNA sequence: TGTGCCAGCAGTTACACGGACGGGACGATCGAGCAGTACTTC. Its protein is CASSYTDGTIEQYF.

V usage is TRBV2 and J usage is TRBJ2-7, with unresolved D. Trimming stripped 2 bases from V and 4 bases from J, with 3 bases between. The CDR3 has 11 residues. The germline gives CDR1 SNHLY, CDR2 FYNNEI. CDR3: CASSEKYEQYF. The CDR3, as DNA: TGTGCCAGCAGTGAAAAGTACGAGCAGTACTTC.

This clonotype showed up just a few times. The chain employs TRBV3-1 and TRBJ1-2, with no clear D. The CDR3 is 14 amino acids. The germline V gene encodes CDR1 LGHDT and CDR2 YNNKEL (reference sequence). Trimming took 0 bases from V and 5 from J, leaving 10 bases between them. CDR3 protein: CASSQDSGVYGYTF. CDR3 nucleotides: TGTGCCAGCAGCCAAGATTCTGGGGTATATGGCTACACCTTC.

This clonotype was counted a few times. The chain recombines TRBV15 with TRBJ2-3, with D perhaps matching TRBD2 (6 bases). Germline CDR1 LNHNV, CDR2 YYDKDF (reference sequence). The CDR3 loop spans 15 amino acids. The V end was cut by 3 bases, the J end by 1 base, with 11 bases between. CDR3 sequence: CATSSETRGTDTQYF. The CDR3 nucleotides are TGTGCCACCAGCAGCGAGACTAGAGGCACAGATACGCAGTATTTT.

In regard to this clonotype: The junction departs from the called germline gene at one end, perhaps through a read error. This chain joins TRBV7-9 and TRBJ2-7, with 7 positions matching TRBD1. From germline, CDR1 is SEHNR and CDR2 FQNEAQ (reference sequence). The CDR3 sequence is 15 residues long. In nucleotides, the CDR3 is TGTGCCGGCAGCTTAGAACAGGGGTGGTGGTACGAGCAGTACTTC. It is translated as CAGSLEQGWWYEQYF.

Remarks on this clonotype: A read error may produce the germline difference seen at one junction end. The genes are TRBV7-7 and TRBJ2-3; D is perhaps TRBD2 (5 bases). Per the germline V gene, CDR1 is SSHAT and CDR2 is FNYEAQ (reference sequence). The CDR3 is 15 amino acids. The CDR3 DNA reads as TGTGCTAGCAGCCAACTAGTTACCGGTACAGATACGCAGTATTTT. Translation: CASSQLVTGTDTQYF.

The rearrangement links TRBV12-3 or TRBV12-4 to TRBJ2-5; D unclear. The CDR3 runs to 16 residues. V lost 3 bases and J lost 2, with 16 bases in between. The CDR3 region is CASSFSTERVQETQYF. The CDR3 nucleotides are TGTGCCAGCAGTTTTTCAACAGAGCGCGTACAAGAGACCCAGTACTTC.

The V gene is TRBV12-3 or TRBV12-4, the J gene TRBJ1-5; D is unclear. CDR3 size: 13 residues. V was shortened by 1 base and J by 7 bases, with 8 bases between the two germline ends. The CDR3 region has the DNA TGTGCCAGCAGTTTAGTCGCCGGGCAGCCCCAGCATTTT. Amino acid sequence: CASSLVAGQPQHF.

The chain carries TRBV27 and TRBJ1-5; TRBD1 aligns across 8 bases. Trimming took 5 bases from V and 2 from J; bases not matched to a gene: 5. The CDR3 loop spans 15 amino acids. Germline-derived CDR1 and CDR2 are MNHEY and SMNVEV (reference sequence). CDR3 DNA: TGTGCCAGCAGTCAGGGGGCGGGCGGCAATCAGCCCCAGCATTTT. Residues: CASSQGAGGNQPQHF.

This chain links TRBV20-1 with TRBJ2-3, with 7 bases matching TRBD2. This CDR3 is 15 amino acids long. Per the germline V gene, CDR1 is DFQATT and CDR2 is SNEGSKA (reference sequence). With V trimmed by 6 bases and J by 2 bases, 11 bases remained unmatched. CDR3 in amino acids: CSARYLADFTDTQYF. In nucleotides, the CDR3 is TGCAGTGCCAGATATCTAGCGGACTTCACAGATACGCAGTATTTT.

Only a few counts were recorded for this clonotype. V gene TRBV5-1 combines with J gene TRBJ2-1; the match to TRBD2 covers 10 bases. With V trimmed by 0 bases and J by 9 bases, 6 bases remained unmatched. Germline V gives CDR1 SGHRS, CDR2 YFSETQ. The CDR3 is 15 amino acids. The CDR3 sequence: CASSLGLAGVIEQFF. DNA of the CDR3: TGCGCCAGCAGCTTGGGGCTAGCGGGAGTGATTGAGCAGTTCTTC.

This clonotype was seen a few times. The rearrangement uses TRBV4-3 and TRBJ2-5; 9 bases agree with TRBD1. The J call may be faulty, since TRBJ2-7 better matches the DNA end. The length of the CDR3 is 15 residues. From germline, CDR1 is LGHNA and CDR2 YSLEER. CDR3 DNA sequence: TGCGCCAGCAGCCAAGACTGGCGGACAGGGGACGAGCAGTACTTC. Its protein is CASSQDWRTGDEQYF.

This sequence joins TRBV6-5 and TRBJ2-3; 12 bases map to TRBD2. Unmatched junction bases numbered 4, after V lost 2 bases and J lost 1 base. CDR1 and CDR2 (germline): MNHEY, SVGAGI. This CDR3 comprises 17 residues. Written as DNA, the CDR3 is TGTGCCAGCAGTTACGCCCTAGCGGGAGGGGGCACAGATACGCAGTATTTT. Residues: CASSYALAGGGTDTQYF.

This clonotype was detected many times. A junction end diverges from the germline sequence, so it may reflect a read error. The chain is built from TRBV5-1 and TRBJ2-1; a possible D gene is TRBD2 (6 bases). The CDR3 extends over 15 amino acids. Germline CDR1 and CDR2: SGHRS and YFSETQ. CDR3 residues: CASSLDGSSYNEQFF. The CDR3 region has the DNA TGTGCCAGCAGCTTAGACGGGAGCTCCTACAATGAGCAGTTCTTC.

As for this clonotype: This likely comes from a read error, as the CDR3 has no conserved phenylalanine or tryptophan at its end. The chain joins TRBV7-3 to TRBJ2-1; D may be TRBD2 (6 bases). With 2 bases removed from V and 8 bases from J, the gap between germline ends came to 19 bases. CDR1 and CDR2 from the germline V gene are SGHTA and FQGTGA. The CDR3 sequence is 16 residues long. CDR3 protein: CASSLYRTSSVYEQFY. CDR3 sequence (DNA): TGTGCCAGCAGCTTATACAGAACTAGCTCTGTCTATGAGCAGTTCTAC.

This chain uses TRBV2 with TRBJ2-7; 9 bases map to TRBD2. Germline assignment: CDR1 SNHLY and CDR2 FYNNEI. The CDR3 has 14 amino acids. With 4 bases clipped from V and 4 bases from J, the junction kept 5 bases outside the gene matches. The DNA of the CDR3 is TGTGCCAGCAGTGGTAGCGGGAGACATTACGAGCAGTACTTC. Its translation is CASSGSGRHYEQYF.

The V and J genes are TRBV14 and TRBJ1-2; D gene ambiguous. Looked up from germline, CDR1 is SGHDN and CDR2 is FVKESK. Trimming pared 1 base from V and 2 bases from J, leaving 8 bases between. The CDR3 has 14 residues. The CDR3 coding sequence is TGTGCCAGCAGCCAAGGTCCGGGAAACTATGGCTACACCTTC. It encodes CASSQGPGNYGYTF.

Here the CDR3 reads CSVEPRGRPNTEAFF. The CDR3 DNA reads TGCAGCGTGGAACCCCGGGGGCGGCCGAACACTGAAGCTTTCTTT. The genes are TRBV29-1 and TRBJ1-1; TRBD1 might be the D (6 bases). V lost 6 bases and J 1 base, leaving 18 bases between the germline ends. This CDR3 has 15 amino acids. Germline CDR1 is SQVTM and CDR2 is ANQGSEA.

J is TRBJ1-1 and V is TRBV10-3, with TRBD1 matching over 9 bases. Germline values: CDR1 ENHRY, CDR2 SYGVKD. There are 14 residues in the CDR3. After removal of 7 bases from V and 8 bases from J, the junction contained 11 bases not matched to a gene. The CDR3 DNA follows: TGTGCCATCAATGACGGGACAGGGACTTCCGAAGCTTTCTTT. Amino acid sequence: CAINDGTGTSEAFF.

This clonotype was seen only a few times. The chain combines TRBV3-1 with TRBJ2-3; D gene uncertain. Germline loops: CDR1 LGHDT, CDR2 YNNKEL (reference sequence). The CDR3 has 11 residues. The V end was cut by 5 bases, the J end by 7 bases, with 7 bases between. The DNA for the CDR3 is TGTGCCAGCAGCGACTCGCATACGCAGTATTTT. The encoded protein is CASSDSHTQYF.

This chain connects TRBV10-3 to TRBJ2-1; a possible D gene is TRBD2 (5 bases). Germline V gene sequence: CDR1 ENHRY, CDR2 SYGVKD. V was clipped by 4 bases and J by 8 bases, with 6 bases between them. This CDR3 contains 11 residues. This chain's CDR3 is CAISVSDEQFF. CDR3 in DNA: TGTGCCATCAGTGTTAGCGATGAGCAGTTCTTC.

This clonotype was detected a few times. The chain employs TRBV29-1 and TRBJ2-5, with a tentative D call TRBD2 (5 bases). From germline, CDR1 is SQVTM and CDR2 ANQGSEA. V was pared by 8 bases and J by 2 bases, with 15 bases between. The CDR3 extends over 13 amino acids. This CDR3 reads CSIFSGGQETQYF. CDR3 nucleotide sequence: TGCAGCATATTTAGTGGAGGACAAGAGACCCAGTACTTC.

The CDR3, as DNA: TGTGCCAGCAGCGGACGGCAGGACAGGGGCGAGCAGTACTTC. Translating it yields CASSGRQDRGEQYF. The rearrangement uses TRBV27 and TRBJ2-7, with 9 nucleotides matching TRBD1. V lost 6 bases and J lost 6; bases outside the gene matches: 9. Germline assignment: CDR1 MNHEY and CDR2 SMNVEV (reference sequence). The CDR3 totals 14 residues.

This chain uses TRBV5-1 with TRBJ2-7, with 10 bases matching TRBD1. The CDR3 runs to 14 residues. The germline V gene has CDR1 SGHRS and CDR2 YFSETQ. The ends lost 3 bases at V and 6 bases at J; junction bases unmatched: 6. CDR3 nucleotide sequence: TGCGCCAGCAGCTCCCGGGACAGGGGCCGCGAGCAGTACTTC. Its translation: CASSSRDRGREQYF.

The J gene is TRBJ2-7, the V gene TRBV6-5; 12 nucleotides match TRBD2. In germline, CDR1 is MNHEY, CDR2 SVGAGI. The trim removed 4 bases at V and 5 bases at J, leaving 15 bases unmatched. The CDR3 runs 18 residues. As DNA, the CDR3 is TGTGCCAGCAGTTCCCTAGGACTAGCGGGGCTAGGGTTCGACGAGCAGTACTTC. This sequence encodes CASSSLGLAGLGFDEQYF.

The chain carries TRBV11-2 and TRBJ1-4, with D tentatively TRBD1 (5 bases). With 6 bases removed from V and 4 bases from J, the gap between germline ends came to 18 bases. This CDR3 has 16 residues. Germline lookup yields CDR1 SGHAT and CDR2 FQNNGV. The CDR3, as DNA: TGTGCCAGCAGTTCAGGGAAAGGACTTTTTAATGAAAAACTGTTTTTT. Translated, it gives CASSSGKGLFNEKLFF. The full variable domain, its missing parts supplied by reference TRBV11-2 and TRBJ1-4, is EAGVAQSPRYKIIEKRQSVAFWCNPISGHATLYWYQQILGQGPKLLIQFQNNGVVDDSQLPKDRFSAERLKGVDSTLKIQPAKLEDSAVYLCASSSGKGLFNEKLFFGSGTQLSVL.

This chain links TRBV6-1 with TRBJ2-3; D might be TRBD1 (6 bases). CDR3 length: 16 amino acids. In germline, CDR1 is MNHNS, CDR2 SASEGT. V was pared by 2 bases and J by 5 bases, with 17 bases between. The chain's CDR3 is CASSEIPQGLRDTQYF. The CDR3 bases are TGTGCCAGCAGTGAAATCCCGCAGGGGCTGAGAGATACGCAGTATTTT.